The clone carrying this T cell receptor beta chain was seen at least ten times. What it recognizes is unknown. Germline CDR1 and CDR2: LGHDT and YNNKEL (reference sequence). V was pared by 1 base and J by 7 bases, with 6 bases of the junction left unmatched. The CDR3 covers 15 residues. There were TCR beta CDR3 regions amplified from RNA transcripts. The TCR CDR3 was amplified in a first-round RT-PCR using the HTBI primer set. TCRdb redid the calling of the multiplex PCR reads with MiXCR, one entry per CDR3 protein. The sample yields about 380,000 distinct CDR3 sequences, approximately 15% seen once. The source of the sample is a study of T cells in Graves' hyperthyroidism and ophthalmopathy. It was uncontrolled infection, other autoimmune disease, pregnancy or lactation that excluded patients. Overall study findings and caveats: From stable hyperthyroidism, ophthalmopathy was separated by a 13 V-J model. Ophthalmopathy was model-predicted a median approximately 6.9 months pre-onset. Researchers found most expanded thyroid clonotypes above 0.001 in blood as well.

The TCR originated in a man aged 25 to 40 with Graves' hyperthyroidism that later progressed to Graves' ophthalmopathy. V and J are TRBV3-1 and TRBJ2-1; 8 bases are shared with TRBD1. The sample taken for sequencing was blood. CDR3 loop: CASSQGAGGKNEQFF. CDR3 DNA: TGTGCCAGCAGCCAAGGGGCAGGGGGCAAGAATGAGCAGTTCTTC.